A single sample gave rise to the 14 T cell receptor beta chains below, sequenced in a study of blood T cell repertoires in COVID-19. Profiled with immunoSEQ multiplex PCR; TCRdb holds only in-frame clones, not every one. The sample holds 370,000 or so clones; about four fifths are singletons and the top ten take about 1.2%. Sequences were obtained from peripheral blood. The receptors stem from a human donor with acute or convalescent COVID-19. The donor label of this sample is uncertain.

The J gene is TRBJ1-3, the V gene TRBV5-1, with TRBD1 matching 9 bases. The CDR3 is 15 residues long. The junction had 4 bases not matched to a gene; V was cut back by 0 bases and J by 6 bases. The germline V gene encodes CDR1 SGHRS and CDR2 YFSETQ. CDR3 sequence reads: CASSLAGQGENTIYF. The CDR3 DNA reads as TGCGCCAGCAGCTTGGCGGGACAGGGTGAAAACACCATATATTTT.

This clone was observed a few times. The chain has TRBV5-6 and TRBJ1-2, with TRBD1 identical over 7 bases. After removal of 4 bases from V and 2 bases from J, the junction contained 11 bases not matched to a gene. The CDR3 is 16 amino acids. Germline V lookup: CDR1 SGHDT, CDR2 YYEEEE. CDR3 sequence: CASSRGQALINYGYTF. The CDR3 DNA follows: TGTGCCAGCAGCAGAGGACAGGCCCTAATCAACTATGGCTACACCTTC.

The sample holds a few counts of this clone. The chain has TRBV7-6 and TRBJ2-1; 10 bases fit TRBD2. The length of the CDR3 is 16 residues. Germline V gene sequence: CDR1 SGHVS, CDR2 FNYEAQ. V shed 1 base and J 1 base; nucleotides not matched to a gene: 1. The CDR3 region has the DNA TGTGCCAGCAGCTTAGAACTAGCGGGATCCTACAATGAGCAGTTCTTC. The encoded protein is CASSLELAGSYNEQFF.

In its sample, this clone was seen a few times. Relative to the germline gene, one junction end is altered; a read error may explain this. The gene calls are TRBV6-1 and TRBJ1-1, with TRBD1 identical over 8 bases. CDR1 and CDR2 from the germline V gene are MNHNS and SASEGT. The CDR3 spans 14 residues. This CDR3 is CASREDRGNTEAFF. CDR3 bases: TGTGCCAGCAGAGAAGACAGGGGGAACACTGAAGCTTTCTTT.

V is TRBV5-1 and J is TRBJ2-3, with 7 bases lining up with TRBD1. CDR3 size: 13 residues. With V trimmed by 6 bases and J by 7 bases, 8 bases remained unmatched. Germline V gene lookup returns CDR1 SGHRS and CDR2 YFSETQ. As DNA, the CDR3 is TGCGCCAGCACCACAGGGGCTAGTTATACGCAGTATTTT. Translation: CASTTGASYTQYF.

The chain carries TRBV18 and TRBJ2-3; D gene unclear. Deletions cut 6 bases from V and 1 base from J, with 20 bases between. There are 17 residues in the CDR3. Per the germline V gene, CDR1 is KGHSH and CDR2 is LQKENI. The CDR3 protein is CASSHRLSVRGTDTQYF. The CDR3 DNA is TGTGCCAGCTCGCACCGCCTATCTGTACGCGGCACAGATACGCAGTATTTT.

The rearrangement uses TRBV7-8 and TRBJ2-5, with 9 bases fitting TRBD2. The CDR3 contains 15 residues. The V and J ends lost 3 bases and 4 bases, in that order; junction bases with no gene match: 6. Germline V gives CDR1 SGHVS, CDR2 FQNEAQ. CDR3 sequence reads: CASSLGLLAGETQYF. CDR3 nucleotides: TGTGCCAGCAGCTTGGGACTACTAGCGGGAGAGACCCAGTACTTC.

The V gene is TRBV19, the J gene TRBJ1-1; 9 bases fit TRBD1. Germline V gene sequence: CDR1 LNHDA, CDR2 SQIVND (reference sequence). With 6 bases clipped from V and 5 bases from J, the junction kept 7 bases outside the gene matches. This CDR3 has 14 residues. The CDR3 DNA is TGTGCCAGTAGGTCACAGGGGGCGCATACTGAAGCTTTCTTT. This gives the protein CASRSQGAHTEAFF.

The chain joins TRBV4-1 to TRBJ2-2; TRBD1 matches 7 bases. V trimming: 3 bases; J trimming: 4 bases; junction bases outside the gene matches: 5. CDR1 is MGHRA, CDR2 YSYEKL, per germline. CDR3 length: 15 residues. As DNA, the CDR3 is TGCGCCAGCAGCCAGACAGGGTCGGTCACCGGGGAGCTGTTTTTT. Residues: CASSQTGSVTGELFF.

The table lists this clone with a count of one. The chain has TRBV28 and TRBJ1-5; possibly TRBD1 for D (6 bases). V was cut by 5 bases and J by 5 bases, with 13 bases left in between. CDR3 length equals 14 residues. Germline loops: CDR1 MDHEN, CDR2 SYDVKM. In DNA, the CDR3 is TGTGCCAGCAGTCCACAGGGCGGGTATCAGCCCCAGCATTTT. It specifies CASSPQGGYQPQHF.

The V call is TRBV30, the J call TRBJ1-2; 9 bases fit TRBD1. The trim removed 2 bases at V and 6 bases at J, leaving 7 bases unmatched. The germline V gene has CDR1 GTSNPN and CDR2 SVGIG (reference sequence). The CDR3 spans 14 residues. The CDR3 DNA follows: TGTGCCTGGAGTTATGGGACAGGGCCTGATGGCTACACCTTC. Translated, it gives CAWSYGTGPDGYTF. The variable domain in full, with the rest retrieved from reference TRBV30 and TRBJ1-2, is SQTIHQWPATLVQPVGSPLSLECTVEGTSNPNLYWYRQAAGRGLQLLFYSVGIGQISSEVPQNLSASRPQDRQFILSSKKLLLSDSGFYLCAWSYGTGPDGYTFGSGTRLTVV.

The chain joins TRBV6-5 to TRBJ1-1, with D tentatively TRBD1 (6 bases). This CDR3 contains 15 residues. Trimming removed 7 bases from V and 0 bases from J, with 15 bases in between. In germline, CDR1 is MNHEY, CDR2 SVGAGI. This chain's CDR3 is CASNRERGMNTEAFF. CDR3 sequence (DNA): TGTGCCAGCAACAGGGAGAGGGGCATGAACACTGAAGCTTTCTTT.

The CDR3 spells CASSYSSPGITYEQYF. The CDR3 coding sequence is TGTGCCAGCAGTTACTCATCCCCCGGGATCACCTACGAGCAGTACTTC. The chain joins TRBV6-5 to TRBJ2-7, with D possibly being TRBD2 (5 bases). Between the trimmed V and J ends, which lost 0 bases and 2 bases, there was a span of 14 bases. The CDR3 runs to 16 residues. Germline V gene sequence: CDR1 MNHEY, CDR2 SVGAGI.

The chain recombines TRBV30 with TRBJ2-1, with D maybe TRBD2 (7 bases). The CDR3 runs to 13 residues. Trimming stripped 4 bases from V and 9 bases from J, with 16 bases between. The V gene's germline CDR1 is GTSNPN and CDR2 SVGIG (reference sequence). This CDR3 is CAWKGLRGAEQFF. The CDR3 DNA reads as TGTGCCTGGAAGGGACTTCGGGGGGCTGAGCAGTTCTTC.